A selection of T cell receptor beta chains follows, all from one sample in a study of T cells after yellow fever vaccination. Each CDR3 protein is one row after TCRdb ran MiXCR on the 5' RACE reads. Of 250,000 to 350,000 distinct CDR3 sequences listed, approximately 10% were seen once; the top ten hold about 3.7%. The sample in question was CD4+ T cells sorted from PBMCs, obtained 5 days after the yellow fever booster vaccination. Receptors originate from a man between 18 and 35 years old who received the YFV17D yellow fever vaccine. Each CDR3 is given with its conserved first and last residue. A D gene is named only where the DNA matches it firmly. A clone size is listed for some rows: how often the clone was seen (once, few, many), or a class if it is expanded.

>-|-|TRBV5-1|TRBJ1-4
CASRPESGGNEKLFF
TGCGCCAGCAGGCCCGAATCCGGGGGGAATGAAAAACTGTTTTTT
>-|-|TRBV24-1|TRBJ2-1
CATSDAYAVRYNEQFF
TGTGCCACCAGTGATGCGTATGCGGTCCGGTACAATGAGCAGTTCTTC
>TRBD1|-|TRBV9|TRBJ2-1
CASRGSGQGGNEQFF
TGTGCCAGCAGGGGTTCTGGACAGGGAGGAAATGAGCAGTTCTTC
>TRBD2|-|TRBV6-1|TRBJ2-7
CASSDAPGREYF
TGTGCCAGCAGTGACGCCCCAGGGAGGGAGTACTTC
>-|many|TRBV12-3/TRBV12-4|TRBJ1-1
CASSFAGGGAFF
TGTGCCAGCAGTTTCGCCGGTGGGGGAGCTTTCTTT
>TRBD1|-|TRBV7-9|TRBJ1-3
CASSQTGTGNTIYF
TGTGCCAGCAGCCAGACAGGGACTGGAAACACCATATATTTT
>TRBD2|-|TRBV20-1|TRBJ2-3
CSATPRLAGATDTQYF
TGCAGTGCTACTCCCCGACTAGCGGGAGCCACAGATACGCAGTATTTT
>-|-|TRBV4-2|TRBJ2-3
CASSQDLLDVTSQYF
TGTGCCAGCAGCCAAGATCTACTAGATGTAACCTCGCAGTATTTT
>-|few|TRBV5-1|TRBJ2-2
CASSFDLSTGELFF
TGCGCCAGCAGCTTCGATTTGTCAACCGGGGAGCTGTTTTTT
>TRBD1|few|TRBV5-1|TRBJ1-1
CASSLATGARSEAFF
TGCGCCAGCAGCTTGGCCACAGGGGCCCGGAGTGAAGCTTTCTTT
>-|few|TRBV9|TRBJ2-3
CASSATTGYTDTQYF
TGTGCCAGCAGCGCAACGACAGGTTACACAGATACGCAGTATTTT
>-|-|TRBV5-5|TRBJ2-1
CASRTDTYNEQFF
TGTGCCAGCAGGACGGACACCTACAATGAGCAGTTCTTC
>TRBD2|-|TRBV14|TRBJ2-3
CASSQDLAGKQYF
TGTGCCAGCAGCCAAGATCTAGCGGGGAAGCAGTATTTT
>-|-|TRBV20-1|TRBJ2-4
CSAISSNLAKNIQYF
TGCAGTGCTATTTCAAGCAACCTAGCCAAAAACATTCAGTACTTC
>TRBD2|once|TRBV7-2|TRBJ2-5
CASSPGLSGGREETQYF
TGTGCCAGCAGCCCGGGACTTAGCGGGGGGCGTGAAGAGACCCAGTACTTC
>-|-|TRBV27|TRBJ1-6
CASSKASTNSPPHF
TGTGCCAGCAGTAAAGCGTCGACTAATTCACCCCCCCACTTT
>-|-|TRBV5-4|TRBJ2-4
CASSPRGGAKNIQYF
TGTGCCAGCAGCCCGAGGGGCGGAGCCAAAAACATTCAGTACTTC
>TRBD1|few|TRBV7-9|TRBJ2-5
CASSLSRTGTEETQYF
TGTGCCAGCAGCCTCTCACGGACAGGGACGGAAGAGACCCAGTACTTC
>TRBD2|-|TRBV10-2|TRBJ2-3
CASSPKAGGSADTQYF
TGCGCCAGCAGTCCAAAAGCGGGGGGAAGCGCAGATACGCAGTATTTT
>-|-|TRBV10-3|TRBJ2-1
CAISARGGNNEQFF
TGTGCCATCAGTGCTAGGGGGGGAAACAATGAGCAGTTCTTC
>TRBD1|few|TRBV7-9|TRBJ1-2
CASSPTDREDGYTF
TGTGCCAGCAGCCCGACGGACAGGGAGGATGGCTACACCTTC
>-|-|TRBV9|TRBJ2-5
CASSVESGPRETQYF
TGTGCCAGCAGCGTAGAGTCGGGGCCCCGGGAGACCCAGTACTTC
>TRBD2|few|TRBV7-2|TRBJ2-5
CASSLALAGAETQYF
TGTGCCAGCAGCTTAGCACTAGCGGGGGCGGAGACCCAGTACTTC
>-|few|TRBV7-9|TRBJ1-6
CASSRLPPLHF
TGTGCCAGCAGCCGCCTCCCACCGCTCCACTTT
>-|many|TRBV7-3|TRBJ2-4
CASSASRSDIQYF
TGTGCCAGCAGCGCCTCCCGGTCAGACATTCAGTACTTC
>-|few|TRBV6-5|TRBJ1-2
CASSQEGGRRGYTF
TGTGCCAGCAGTCAAGAGGGGGGTCGTCGTGGCTACACCTTC
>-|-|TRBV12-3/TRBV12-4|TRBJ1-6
CASSLGGSLNSPLHF
TGTGCCAGCAGTTTAGGGGGCAGCCTGAATTCACCCCTCCACTTT
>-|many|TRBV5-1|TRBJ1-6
CASSLDRGASPLHF
TGCGCCAGCAGCTTGGATAGGGGGGCTTCACCCCTCCACTTT
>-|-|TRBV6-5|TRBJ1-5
CASSYSGTEPQHF
TGTGCCAGCAGTTACTCAGGGACGGAGCCCCAGCATTTT
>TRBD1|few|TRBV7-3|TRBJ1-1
CASSSSSLDRTNTEAFF
TGTGCCAGCAGCTCCTCTTCTTTGGACAGGACCAACACTGAAGCTTTCTTT
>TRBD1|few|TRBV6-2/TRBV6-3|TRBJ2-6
CASKRTGTVHVLTF
TGTGCCAGCAAGAGAACCGGGACAGTTCACGTCCTGACTTTC
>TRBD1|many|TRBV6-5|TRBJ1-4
CASSRTGSLEKLFF
TGTGCCAGCAGTCGGACAGGGTCGTTGGAAAAACTGTTTTTT
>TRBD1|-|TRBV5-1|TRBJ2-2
CASSSTPTTGGDTGELFF
TGCGCCAGCAGCTCCACCCCGACGACAGGGGGGGACACCGGGGAGCTGTTTTTT
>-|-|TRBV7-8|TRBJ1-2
CASSPSGGSFYGYTF
TGTGCCAGCAGCCCTTCGGGGGGCTCCTTCTATGGCTACACCTTC
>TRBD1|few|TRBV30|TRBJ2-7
CAWSPSRTGVREQYF
TGTGCCTGGAGTCCATCCCGGACAGGGGTGCGCGAGCAGTACTTC
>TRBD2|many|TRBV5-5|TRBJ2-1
CASSSTRGGNEQFF
TGTGCCAGCAGCTCAACCCGGGGGGGCAATGAGCAGTTCTTC
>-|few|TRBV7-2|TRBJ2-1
CASSSLLRGEQFF
TGTGCCAGCAGCTCCCTTCTCCGGGGTGAGCAGTTCTTC
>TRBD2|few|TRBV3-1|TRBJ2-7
CASSHAGTSGGYEQYF
TGTGCCAGCAGCCACGCCGGGACTAGCGGGGGTTACGAGCAGTACTTC
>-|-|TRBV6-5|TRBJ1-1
CASSYLTGRRFAEAFF
TGTGCCAGCAGTTACCTAACAGGGCGTAGGTTTGCTGAAGCTTTCTTT
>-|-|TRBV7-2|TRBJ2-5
CASSTQGLWETQYF
TGTGCCAGCAGCACCCAGGGGCTCTGGGAGACCCAGTACTTC
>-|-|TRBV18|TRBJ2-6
CASLNSGANVLTF
TGTGCCAGCCTAAACTCTGGGGCCAACGTCCTGACTTTC
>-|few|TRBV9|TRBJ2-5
CASSVGFGTYQETQYF
TGTGCCAGCAGCGTAGGCTTTGGAACATACCAAGAGACCCAGTACTTC
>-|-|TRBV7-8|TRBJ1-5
CASGTGLGNQPQHF
TGTGCCAGCGGAACAGGGTTGGGCAATCAGCCCCAGCATTTT
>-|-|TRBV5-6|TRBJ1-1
CASSFGGLGAFF
TGTGCCAGCAGCTTCGGGGGCCTCGGGGCTTTCTTT
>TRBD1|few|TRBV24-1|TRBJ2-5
CATSDPRTGTGEEETQYF
TGTGCCACCAGTGACCCTAGGACCGGGACAGGGGAGGAGGAGACCCAGTACTTC
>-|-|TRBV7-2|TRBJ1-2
CASSFRVDSLKNTF
TGTGCCAGCAGCTTCAGAGTGGACTCGCTTAAAAACACCTTC
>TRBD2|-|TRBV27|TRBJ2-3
CASSLGLAGYTDTQYF
TGTGCCAGCAGTTTGGGACTAGCGGGCTACACAGATACGCAGTATTTT
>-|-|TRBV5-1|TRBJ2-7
CASSLRSLPDPYEQYF
TGCGCCAGCAGCTTGCGGTCACTCCCAGACCCCTACGAGCAGTACTTC
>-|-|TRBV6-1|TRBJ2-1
CATYPGTVGAQFF
TGTGCCACCTACCCGGGCACGGTTGGGGCGCAGTTCTTC
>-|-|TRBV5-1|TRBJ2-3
CASSLVAGGGMDTQYF
TGCGCCAGCAGCTTGGTGGCGGGCGGCGGCATGGATACACAGTATTTT